The T cell receptor (beta chain) described here comes from a study of OX40 agonist ivuxolimab in advanced cancers. Turning to the study itself: Every 2 weeks, ivuxolimab was infused into the patients intravenously at between 0.01 and 10 mg/kg. Earlier anti-PD-1, anti-PD-L1 or anti-CTLA-4 therapy was permitted; roughly 40% had received some.

TCRdb's copy holds only in-frame clones and misses some; the assay was immunoSEQ multiplex PCR. The table includes 80,000 or so clones, 84% detected once. Autoimmune disease history or systemic immunosuppression meant exclusion. Trimming stripped 1 base from V and 2 bases from J, with 12 bases between. The CDR3 totals 15 residues. In germline, CDR1 is SGHNT, CDR2 YYREEE (reference sequence). This clonotype originated in an adult with an advanced solid tumor such as melanoma, head and neck, liver or kidney cancer. The chain joins TRBV5-4 to TRBJ1-1, with a possible D match to TRBD1 (5 bases). Sequences were derived from CD4+ or CD8+ T cells sorted from blood, sampled in a trial of the OX40 agonist ivuxolimab. The CDR3 nucleotides are TGTGCCAGCAGCTTGCCCGGGGCAGATAACACTGAAGCTTTCTTT. This sequence encodes CASSLPGADNTEAFF.